The present entry profiles one T cell receptor (beta chain) with its context. Its antigen is not identified. Sequencing used immunoSEQ multiplex PCR; TCRdb keeps in-frame clones, though not all of them. The sample has roughly 350,000 clones, over 75% seen once. These data belong to a study of Ad26.COV2.S vaccination and SARS-CoV-2 variants. In the study overall: In the study, Ad26.COV2.S was injected intramuscularly once, or twice 56 days apart.

Trimming took off 10 bases at V and 1 base at J, with 11 bases between the two ends. Per the germline V gene, CDR1 is LNHDA and CDR2 is SQIVND (reference sequence). This CDR3 has 14 amino acids. The study's findings and limits: Individuals receiving vaccine had higher spike-specific TCR breadth than placebo recipients did.

As for treatment: about 20 received Ad26.COV2.S at low or high dose, single or two shots; a few received placebo; per-sample allocation not given. Samples were taken on day 63 after the first vaccine or placebo injection. In Boston, the donor was an adult between 18-55 years of age. The receptor was derived from a person aged 18-60 years who received the Ad26.COV2.S COVID-19 vaccine or a placebo. The sample consisted of peripheral blood, taken in a trial of Ad26.COV2.S vaccine versus placebo. The V and J genes are TRBV19 and TRBJ2-6, with D uncertain. CDR3 nucleotide sequence: TGTGCCACCCACGACATATCTGGGGCCAACGTCCTGACTTTC. Amino acid sequence: CATHDISGANVLTF.